Reported below is one TCR beta chain. Produced via immunoSEQ multiplex PCR; TCRdb's table is partial and in-frame only. Of 300,000 to 450,000 clones listed, 75% to 90% are singletons. The source of the sample is a study of blood T cell repertoires in COVID-19. Study background: Some COVID-19 samples were acute and others convalescent; all came from the United States, Italy and Spain.

This CDR3 region has 13 residues. V was clipped by 4 bases and J by 1 base, with 8 bases between them. CDR1 and CDR2 from the germline V gene are WSHSY and SAAADI. Sequenced sample: PBMCs or T cells enriched from blood (not recorded which). The chain carries TRBV10-2 and TRBJ2-7; no clear D. The receptor's source is a man younger than 30 who had recovered from COVID-19. Here the CDR3 DNA reads TGCGCCAGCAGTGGAGTACGGTCCTACGAGCAGTACTTC. This gives the protein CASSGVRSYEQYF.